The clone carrying this TCR beta chain was detected only once. Its matching antigen is unknown. These data belong to a study of cytomegalovirus exposure and HLA in healthy donors. This CDR3 has 12 amino acids. CDR1 is MNHEY, CDR2 SVGAGI, per germline. The J segment lost 9 bases and the V segment lost 6 bases, leaving 7 bases of the junction unmatched. Study-level findings and limits: The dataset shows that most TCR sequences were rare, while some public TCRs occurred in many donors.

The primer mix had 60 Vbeta and 13 Jbeta primers. The protocol was immunoSEQ multiplex PCR, while the TCRdb copy is restricted to in-frame clones and leaves out a portion. The data contain 100,000 to 150,000 clones, roughly 74% of them seen just once; the ten biggest clones take up roughly 6.3%. Sequenced input: PBMCs. The sequence derives from a woman in her forties or fifties in good health and CMV-seropositive. The chain carries TRBV6-5 and TRBJ1-1; 7 bases are a match to TRBD1. CDR3 DNA sequence: TGTGCCAGCAGGAGGGACAGCAGCAAAGCTTTCTTT. Protein: CASRRDSSKAFF.